Sequencing of this T cell receptor beta chain was carried out in a study of T-cell reconstitution after alpha-beta-depleted transplantation in children (TCRdb year 2016). About the investigation overall: Using TCR repertoire profiling, the study followed T-cell immune reconstitution in a quantitative way in children after TCRalphabeta/CD19-depleted allogeneic hematopoietic cell transplantation.

With regard to this clonotype: Its antigen remains undetermined. Per-base quality was not reported, and no clone a single base away is much larger than it.

The research as a whole found: The apparently early alphabetaT-cell count recovery about two months after transplant was reportedly dependent on only several hundred rapidly expanded clones derived from non-depleted graft cells. Hyperexpanded clone frequencies declined over subsequent months; after one year, T-cell counts and TCRbeta diversity were mostly attributed to newly produced T cells. The high TCRbeta diversity at day 60 in some patients was ascribed to recipient T cells and intrathymic progenitors that had survived conditioning.

CDR3 length: 8 amino acids, cysteine to phenylalanine. Solely the CDR3 DNA is kept, with 24 bases framed from the first base. V sheds 7 bases and J sheds 6 bases, leaving 0 bases between their ends. Reading the germline V gene (reference sequence) gives CDR1 SEHNR and CDR2 FQNEAQ. The treatment or condition tag for this specimen amounts to: allogeneic hematopoietic cell transplantation with graft depleted of TCRalphabeta T cells and CD19 B cells. The children who served as transplant recipients had been given grafts of TCRalphabeta/CD19-depleted allogeneic hematopoietic cells. Libraries came from PCR. The instrument given in TCRdb is Illumina HiSeq 2500. To normalize quantification of the TCRbeta repertoire, the TCR libraries were built with molecular barcoding that relied on unique molecular identifiers. TCRdb trimmed the raw reads at Q25, called clones with MiXCR and kept productive beta chains. One record per CDR3 amino acid sequence lists the most common genes and DNA. For this sample there are roughly 110,000 distinct CDR3 sequences; approximately 10% appear just once. The ten most abundant clones make up 30% to 35% of the sample.

The chain links TRBV7-9 with TRBJ1-2, with no confidently assigned D gene. The source was PBMCs, collected before TCRalphabeta/CD19-depleted stem cell transplant. The source is a boy aged 2-15 years with acute lymphoblastic leukemia, due to receive a stem cell transplant. CDR3 reads: CASNGYTF. The DNA sequence follows: TGTGCCAGCAATGGCTACACCTTC.